These 16 T cell receptor beta chains originate from one sample sequenced in a study of T cell repertoires in cytomegalovirus infection. TCRdb reprocessed the reads with MiXCR, giving one entry per CDR3 protein. Of a few hundred thousand distinct CDR3 sequences listed, more than 8% are singletons. Sequencing was performed on PBMCs. The receptors derive from a human donor in good health (CMV status not recorded). Some clones in this sample may be carry-over from other donors' samples.

This sequence joins TRBV7-2 and TRBJ1-3; 7 nucleotides line up with TRBD1. With 8 bases clipped from V and 3 bases from J, the junction kept 4 bases outside the gene matches. The CDR3 has 13 residues. The germline V gene has CDR1 SGHTA and CDR2 FQGNSA. As DNA, the CDR3 is TGTGCCAGCGCAGGGGGGATTGGAAACACCATATATTTT. Its translation: CASAGGIGNTIYF.

This clonotype showed up many times. V and J are TRBV7-8 and TRBJ1-2; 9 bases align to TRBD1. The ends lost 3 bases at V and 3 bases at J; junction bases unmatched: 2. This CDR3 contains 14 residues. The germline CDR1 and CDR2 sequences are SGHVS and FQNEAQ. As DNA, the CDR3 is TGTGCCAGCAGCTTGCGGGACAGGGACTATGGCTACACCTTC. Amino acid sequence: CASSLRDRDYGYTF.

This clonotype has only a few counts. This chain connects TRBV18 to TRBJ2-1; D ambiguous. CDR3 length equals 17 residues. The germline V gene has CDR1 KGHSH and CDR2 LQKENI. Trimming shortened V by 3 bases and J by 2 bases, and 17 bases separated the two germline ends. The CDR3 reads CASSPSAPGRAYNEQFF. CDR3 nucleotide sequence: TGTGCCAGCTCACCCTCAGCCCCCGGAAGGGCCTACAATGAGCAGTTCTTC.

This clonotype was seen repeatedly, ten times or more. This rearrangement joins TRBV25-1 to TRBJ1-5; 8 bases fit TRBD1. In germline, CDR1 is MGHDK, CDR2 SYGVNS. V shed 6 bases, J shed 3 bases, and the junction held 4 bases outside the gene matches. This CDR3 contains 14 residues. The CDR3 sequence is CASSGQGNNQPQHF. The CDR3 DNA reads TGTGCCAGCAGCGGACAGGGAAACAATCAGCCCCAGCATTTT.

In the case of this clonotype: The junction does not match germline at one end; this may be a read error. V and J are TRBV4-1 and TRBJ2-1, with no clear D. This CDR3 comprises 15 residues. Germline CDR1 MGHRA, CDR2 YSYEKL. The CDR3 sequence: CASSQGIRTYNEQFF. The CDR3 nucleotides are TGTGCCAGCAGCCAAGGTATCCGGACCTACAATGAGCAGTTCTTC.

This clonotype was detected ten times or more. The V and J genes are TRBV7-2 and TRBJ2-7; D may be TRBD1 or TRBD2 (6 bases each). This CDR3 region has 16 residues. The V end lost 6 bases, the J end lost 1 base, and 19 bases lay between the germline ends. The germline CDR1 and CDR2 sequences are SGHTA and FQGNSA. The CDR3 DNA reads as TGTGCCAGCAGTCCCTATCCCGGGGGCGCTTCCTACGAGCAGTACTTC. Translation: CASSPYPGGASYEQYF.

This clonotype occurred many times. J is TRBJ2-6 and V is TRBV7-2; a weak D match, TRBD2 (5 bases). Germline V CDR1 and CDR2: SGHTA, FQGNSA. Trimming took off 4 bases at V and 2 bases at J, with 12 bases between the two ends. This CDR3 comprises 16 residues. Written as DNA, the CDR3 is TGTGCCAGCAGCTCCCGGGGAAGGGCTGGGGCCAACGTCCTGACTTTC. It is translated as CASSSRGRAGANVLTF.

This clonotype was observed many times. The rearrangement joins TRBV19 to TRBJ2-7, with D maybe TRBD2 (5 bases). Per the germline V gene, CDR1 is LNHDA and CDR2 is SQIVND (reference sequence). V was cut by 3 bases and J by 7 bases, with 16 bases left in between. The CDR3 sequence is 14 residues long. CDR3 loop: CASSISATSGEQYF. Here the CDR3 DNA reads TGTGCCAGTAGTATTTCTGCGACGTCGGGGGAGCAGTACTTC.

The rearrangement links TRBV7-9 to TRBJ1-4; the D is unclear. The germline V gene has CDR1 SEHNR and CDR2 FQNEAQ (reference sequence). The V and J ends lost 5 bases and 7 bases respectively, with 8 bases between them. The CDR3 contains 12 residues. CDR3 DNA sequence: TGTGCCAGCAGCCGGGCAGGTGAAAAACTGTTTTTT. Amino acid sequence: CASSRAGEKLFF.

This clonotype came up many times. V is TRBV12-3 or TRBV12-4 and J is TRBJ2-2; 7 bases are a match to TRBD2. Trimming removed 3 bases from V and 8 bases from J; junction bases left unmatched: 0. The length of the CDR3 is 12 residues. CDR3: CASSLGGGELFF. CDR3 sequence (DNA): TGTGCCAGCAGTTTGGGGGGGGGGGAGCTGTTTTTT.

This clonotype was counted ten times or more. Compared with germline, one end of the junction differs, possibly owing to a read error. This chain connects TRBV12-3 or TRBV12-4 to TRBJ2-7; D gene unclear. The CDR3 has 13 amino acids. The CDR3 nucleotides read TGTGCCAGCAGCTTAGGCAGCTCCTACGAGCAGTACTTC. It is translated as CASSLGSSYEQYF.

This clonotype came up a few times. The V and J genes are TRBV20-1 and TRBJ2-5; a weak D match, TRBD2 (6 bases). V was cut by 0 bases and J by 3 bases, with 14 bases left in between. The CDR3 loop spans 15 amino acids. Germline V lookup: CDR1 DFQATT, CDR2 SNEGSKA (reference sequence). The CDR3 DNA follows: TGCAGTGCTAGAGACCACGGGGGTGATAAAGAGACCCAGTACTTC. This encodes CSARDHGGDKETQYF.

J is TRBJ2-2 and V is TRBV7-2; the D gene could be TRBD1 or TRBD2 (5 bases each). The length of the CDR3 is 15 residues. The germline gives CDR1 SGHTA, CDR2 FQGNSA. V was pared by 2 bases and J by 8 bases, with 15 bases between. DNA for the CDR3: TGTGCCAGCAGCTTACCCCCGGGGCCAGGGGGGGAGCTGTTTTTT. Protein product: CASSLPPGPGGELFF.

This clonotype was seen only a few times. The chain has TRBV7-2 and TRBJ1-5, with D hard to call. V was clipped by 1 base and J by 4 bases, with 14 bases between them. Germline lookup yields CDR1 SGHTA and CDR2 FQGNSA. There are 16 residues in the CDR3. The CDR3 spells CASSLVGAGANQPQHF. The CDR3, as DNA: TGTGCCAGCAGCTTAGTAGGTGCGGGAGCGAATCAGCCCCAGCATTTT.

Only a few counts were recorded for this clonotype. The V call is TRBV12-3 or TRBV12-4, the J call TRBJ2-2; 7 bases are a match to TRBD2. The V and J ends lost 6 bases and 4 bases, in that order; junction bases with no gene match: 8. The CDR3 spans 15 residues. The CDR3 DNA sequence: TGTGCCAGCAGCCTCCCTGCGGGGGTCACCGGGGAGCTGTTTTTT. As protein: CASSLPAGVTGELFF.

At least ten counts were recorded for this clonotype. V usage is TRBV19 and J usage is TRBJ2-1, with 9 bases identical to TRBD1. This CDR3 region has 15 residues. CDR1 is LNHDA and CDR2 is SQIVND in the germline V gene (reference sequence). The V gene end was trimmed by 9 bases and the J gene end by 4 bases; junction bases not matched to a gene: 10. As DNA, the CDR3 is TGTGCCAGCAGCCTGGACAGGGGATCATACAATGAGCAGTTCTTC. Its translation is CASSLDRGSYNEQFF.